This T cell receptor (beta chain) stems from a study of blood T cell repertoires in COVID-19. Overall study context: Nucleic acid was either cDNA or gDNA, and it came from T cells, B-cell-depleted T cells, or PBMCs.

This CDR3 is 15 amino acids long. Germline V gene data show CDR1 as SGHDN and CDR2 as FVKESK. V dropped 4 bases and J dropped 5 bases, with 17 bases sitting between them. Assay: immunoSEQ multiplex PCR; the TCRdb copy retains only in-frame clones and omits some. In the table there are under 100,000 clones, about 87% of which are singletons. Sequencing was carried out using peripheral blood. This chain joins TRBV14 and TRBJ2-5, with a possible D match to TRBD2 (5 bases). The receptor comes from a man aged 40-49 years with acute or convalescent COVID-19. CDR3 in amino acids: CASSPLEAQRETQYF. CDR3 coding DNA: TGTGCCAGCAGCCCCCTCGAGGCACAGCGGGAGACCCAGTACTTC.